One sample yielded the 24 T cell receptor beta chains listed below, sequenced in a study of regulatory T cells in long-lasting Graves disease. Time point indicated: newly diagnosed GD, antithyroid drugs for less than 3 months. The authors made the TCR library using RNA they extracted from PBMCs. To make TCR beta libraries, researchers used iRepertoire HTBI primers and Arm-PCR of CDR3 regions. Each CDR3 protein gets one entry after TCRdb re-called the multiplex PCR reads with MiXCR. The sample has hundreds of thousands of distinct CDR3 sequences, approximately 16% seen once. These same data were also listed under a study on T cells in Graves' hyperthyroidism and ophthalmopathy.

The sequenced sample was peripheral blood mononuclear cells (PBMCs), obtained at new diagnosis, from a patient treated with antithyroid drugs. The receptors shown here come from a man aged 35 to 55 with Graves disease.

The V gene is TRBV27, the J gene TRBJ2-1, with D perhaps being TRBD1 or TRBD2 (6 bases each). Germline assignment: CDR1 MNHEY and CDR2 SMNVEV (reference sequence). Trimming shortened V by 5 bases and J by 6 bases, and 23 bases separated the two germline ends. This CDR3 has 17 amino acids. The CDR3 coding sequence is TGTGCCAGCAGTCCCCTTAGGGGGGCCGATATTTTCAATGAGCAGTTCTTC. This translates into CASSPLRGADIFNEQFF.

This clonotype has just a few counts. A read error may be the cause here, since a much bigger clone is one base away. This sequence joins TRBV5-1 and TRBJ1-1; no reliable D call. The V end lost 4 bases, the J end lost 5 bases, and 21 bases lay between the germline ends. This CDR3 has 16 residues. Germline loops: CDR1 SGHRS, CDR2 YFSETQ. The chain's CDR3 is CASSTRGPLTVTEAFF. The DNA for the CDR3 is TGCGCCAGCAGCACTAGAGGACCCCTGACGGTTACTGAAGCTTTCTTT.

This chain uses TRBV7-9 with TRBJ2-1; possibly TRBD1 or TRBD2 for D (6 bases each). This CDR3 is built from 16 residues. Germline CDR1 is SEHNR and CDR2 is FQNEAQ (reference sequence). Between the trimmed V and J ends, which lost 5 bases and 5 bases, there was a span of 19 bases. CDR3 region: CASSGGQGTFHNEQFF. The CDR3 DNA follows: TGTGCCAGCAGCGGAGGGCAGGGGACGTTTCACAATGAGCAGTTCTTC.

Ten or more counts support this clonotype. The chain combines TRBV2 with TRBJ1-2; the match to TRBD1 covers 7 bases. CDR3 length: 14 residues. The junction had 12 bases not matched to a gene; V was cut back by 6 bases and J by 8 bases. The germline V gene has CDR1 SNHLY and CDR2 FYNNEI. For the CDR3, the DNA is TGTGCCAGCAGACACCGGACAGGCCACCCCGGCTACACCTTC. Its translation is CASRHRTGHPGYTF.

V is TRBV25-1 and J is TRBJ1-1; 11 bases are a match to TRBD1. V shed 6 bases and J 5 bases; nucleotides not matched to a gene: 11. The CDR3 consists of 16 residues. Germline V gene lookup returns CDR1 MGHDK and CDR2 SYGVNS. The CDR3 nucleotides read TGTGCCAGCAGAGTCGCGGCCGGGACAGGGGGGACTGAAGCTTTCTTT. Its translation is CASRVAAGTGGTEAFF.

This clonotype has only a few counts. This may stem from a read error, because a much larger clone lies one nucleotide away. This chain joins TRBV20-1 and TRBJ1-1; possible D gene TRBD1, 6 bases. The V gene's germline CDR1 is DFQATT and CDR2 SNEGSKA (reference sequence). V lost 5 bases, J lost 2 bases, and 18 bases lay in between. CDR3 length: 15 amino acids. As DNA, the CDR3 is TGCAGTGCTCCGAACAGGGTGGCGACCAACACTGAAGCTTTCTTT. Translated, it gives CSAPNRVATNTEAFF.

In this sample, this clonotype turned up many times. The V call is TRBV7-2, the J call TRBJ2-1; 15 bases match TRBD2. The J call is doubtful: the DNA matches TRBJ2-5 better. Looked up from germline, CDR1 is SGHTA and CDR2 is FQGNSA. CDR3 length: 18 amino acids. The CDR3 spells CASSFYRTSGGAGETQYF. The CDR3 DNA is TGTGCCAGCAGCTTCTATAGGACTAGCGGGGGGGCCGGAGAGACCCAGTACTTC.

V is TRBV2 and J is TRBJ1-1; D is ambiguous. The CDR3 is 13 residues long. V was clipped by 7 bases and J by 4 bases, with 13 bases between them. Germline V lookup: CDR1 SNHLY, CDR2 FYNNEI. The CDR3, as DNA: TGTGCCAGCAACGTAAGGGTGGTCACTGAAGCTTTCTTT. Its translation: CASNVRVVTEAFF.

This clonotype was counted ten times or more. The V and J genes are TRBV30 and TRBJ2-7, with D possibly being TRBD2 (7 bases). This CDR3 is 14 amino acids long. V was clipped by 4 bases and J by 0 bases, with 13 bases between them. CDR1 GTSNPN and CDR2 SVGIG come from the germline V gene (reference sequence). This CDR3 is CAWTTRGASYEQYF. The CDR3 DNA sequence: TGTGCCTGGACAACTCGGGGGGCCTCCTACGAGCAGTACTTC.

This clonotype was detected many times. The chain employs TRBV24-1 and TRBJ2-5; weak D call: TRBD2 (6 bases). CDR1 is KGHDR, CDR2 SFDVKD, per germline. The germline V and J ends were trimmed by 3 bases and 5 bases, with 15 bases remaining between them. This CDR3 contains 15 residues. As DNA, the CDR3 is TGTGCCACCAGTGATCCCGTTACGGGGGAGGAGACCCAGTACTTC. Its protein product is CATSDPVTGEETQYF.

The table lists this clonotype with a few counts. The chain has TRBV5-4 and TRBJ2-5, with 7 bases matching TRBD1. The CDR3 runs to 14 residues. With V trimmed by 4 bases and J by 2 bases, 5 bases remained unmatched. The germline gives CDR1 SGHNT, CDR2 YYREEE (reference sequence). In DNA form, the CDR3 reads TGTGCCAGCAGCCCTAAGACAGGGCAAGAGACCCAGTACTTC. Residues: CASSPKTGQETQYF.

This clonotype was detected many times. The V and J genes are TRBV7-9 and TRBJ2-1; D unclear. Germline V CDR1 and CDR2: SEHNR, FQNEAQ (reference sequence). V lost 1 base to trimming and J lost 6 bases, with 10 bases between them. This CDR3 comprises 14 residues. CDR3 sequence reads: CASSLDGRLNEQFF. CDR3 nucleotides: TGTGCCAGCAGCTTAGACGGCAGACTCAATGAGCAGTTCTTC.

This clonotype appeared many times. The chain recombines TRBV6-1 with TRBJ1-5; no clear D gene. Looked up from germline, CDR1 is MNHNS and CDR2 is SASEGT. The CDR3 has 12 amino acids. V gave up 8 bases and J gave up 7 bases, with 12 bases separating them. For the CDR3, the DNA is TGTGCCAGCTCAAACCCAAGGCAGCCCCAGCATTTT. It codes for CASSNPRQPQHF.

This clonotype was recorded at least ten times. This chain joins TRBV5-1 and TRBJ1-1; D unclear. The CDR3 is 15 residues long. Trimming removed 2 bases from V and 1 base from J, with 12 bases in between. In germline, CDR1 is SGHRS, CDR2 YFSETQ. The CDR3 bases are TGCGCCAGCAGCTTTGAAGGACCGACGAACACTGAAGCTTTCTTT. Its protein product is CASSFEGPTNTEAFF.

This clonotype was observed a handful of times. The chain combines TRBV6-1 with TRBJ2-6; no reliable D call. The length of the CDR3 is 14 residues. From germline, CDR1 is MNHNS and CDR2 SASEGT. The V and J ends lost 6 bases and 0 bases respectively, with 6 bases between them. Written as DNA, the CDR3 is TGTGCCAGCAGGGGAACCTCTGGGGCCAACGTCCTGACTTTC. Translating it yields CASRGTSGANVLTF.

This clonotype was seen many times. The rearrangement uses TRBV29-1 and TRBJ1-5; 10 nucleotides line up with TRBD1. The germline CDR1 and CDR2 sequences are SQVTM and ANQGSEA. The junction had 4 bases not matched to a gene; V was cut back by 5 bases and J by 3 bases. This CDR3 has 14 residues. The CDR3 here is CSVTDRGDNQPQHF. The CDR3 DNA follows: TGCAGCGTTACGGACAGGGGGGACAATCAGCCCCAGCATTTT.

The genes are TRBV10-2 and TRBJ2-1, with unresolved D. Germline CDR1 reads WSHSY; CDR2 reads SAAADI. V was cut by 6 bases and J by 10 bases, with 13 bases left in between. The CDR3 runs to 12 residues. CDR3: CASSAIKYEQFF. The CDR3 DNA sequence: TGCGCCAGCAGCGCCATCAAGTACGAGCAGTTCTTC.

The rearrangement uses TRBV4-2 and TRBJ1-4; no reliable D call. Trimming removed 1 base at V and 6 bases at J, with 12 bases between. The CDR3 is 15 residues long. Germline V gives CDR1 LGHNA, CDR2 YNFKEQ. DNA for the CDR3: TGTGCCAGCAGCCAAGCGACCCTCACTGATGAAAAACTGTTTTTT. Amino acid sequence: CASSQATLTDEKLFF.

Remarks on this clonotype: A read error is possible here, since a much larger clone lies one base away. The chain carries TRBV5-6 and TRBJ2-5; 8 bases match TRBD2. This CDR3 is built from 18 residues. Germline V gene sequence: CDR1 SGHDT, CDR2 YYEEEE. Written as DNA, the CDR3 is TGTGTCAGCAGCTTGGGAGGGGTAGCGGGGAGACGCCAAGAGACCCAGTACTTC. Protein: CVSSLGGVAGRRQETQYF.

This clonotype came up many times. The rearrangement links TRBV4-2 to TRBJ1-2; no definite D call. V dropped 1 base and J dropped 6 bases, with 6 bases sitting between them. This CDR3 has 12 amino acids. CDR1 is LGHNA, CDR2 YNFKEQ, per germline. The CDR3 nucleotides read TGTGCCAGCAGCCAAGGGGTTGATGGCTACACCTTC. Its translation is CASSQGVDGYTF.

There are a few counts of this clonotype. This chain uses TRBV6-1 with TRBJ1-4; D is ambiguous. CDR1 and CDR2 (germline): MNHNS, SASEGT. The CDR3 is 13 amino acids. V was trimmed by 6 bases and J by 8 bases, leaving 13 bases between them. For the CDR3, the DNA is TGTGCCAGCAGAAGAGGGAGGGTCGAAAAACTGTTTTTT. Amino acids: CASRRGRVEKLFF.

At least ten counts were recorded for this clonotype. The gene calls are TRBV7-8 and TRBJ2-3; perhaps D is TRBD1 or TRBD2 (6 bases each). Deletions cut 6 bases from V and 0 bases from J, with 19 bases between. CDR1 is SGHVS, CDR2 FQNEAQ, per germline. The CDR3 totals 17 residues. This CDR3 reads CASRSLGGPGSTDTQYF. The CDR3 DNA reads as TGTGCCAGCAGGTCTCTAGGGGGGCCAGGGAGCACAGATACGCAGTATTTT.

Remarks on this clonotype: At one end, the junction sequence differs from germline, possibly due to a read error. The chain couples TRBV20-1 to TRBJ1-5; D is unclear. The V gene's germline CDR1 is DFQATT and CDR2 SNEGSKA (reference sequence). The CDR3 is made up of 12 amino acids. The CDR3 DNA reads as TGCAGTACTAGAGTCAGTAATCAGCCCCAGCATTTT. It translates to CSTRVSNQPQHF.

Comment on this clonotype: A far more abundant clone sits one base away, making this likely a read error. V is TRBV11-3 and J is TRBJ2-1; 7 bases align to TRBD1. CDR3 length: 12 amino acids. V shed 5 bases, J shed 6 bases, and the junction held 1 base outside the gene matches. The germline gives CDR1 SGHNT, CDR2 YENEEA. CDR3 DNA sequence: TGTGCCAGCAGCCGACAGGGCAATGAGCAGTTCTTC. It specifies CASSRQGNEQFF.